This is a list of T cell receptor beta chains from one sample in a study of beta chain features in type 1 diabetes. Some clones are missing from TCRdb's copy, which holds only in-frame ones; the method was immunoSEQ multiplex PCR. Counted here are roughly 28,000 clones, approximately 51% occurring once; the ten biggest clones make up roughly 1.5%. Source material: Tregs from blood. These receptors were obtained from a woman between 18 and 29 years old with type 1 diabetes. CDR3s include the opening cysteine and the closing phenylalanine or tryptophan. D genes are given only for firm matches. A row's size may be missing; if present it is once, few, many or a size class.

- | TRBJ1-1 | - | TRBV7-2 | CASSLMRDEAFF | TGTGCCAGCAGCCTAATGAGGGATGAAGCTTTCTTT
few | TRBJ1-2 | - | TRBV6-5 | CASSLNYGYTF | TGTGCCAGCAGCCTAAACTATGGCTACACCTTC
few | TRBJ2-5 | TRBD2 | TRBV5-1 | CASSRLAGGEETQYF | TGCGCCAGCAGTCGTCTAGCGGGAGGGGAAGAGACCCAGTACTTC
- | TRBJ2-7 | TRBD2 | TRBV7-2 | CASSLYPPREGASYEQYF | TGTGCCAGCAGCTTATATCCCCCACGGGAGGGAGCCTCCTACGAGCAGTACTTC
- | TRBJ2-2 | - | TRBV15 | CATRLNSNTGELFF | TGTGCCACCAGGCTAAACTCGAACACCGGGGAGCTGTTTTTT
- | TRBJ2-1 | TRBD1 | TRBV28 | CASTPGTAYNEQFF | TGTGCCAGCACCCCCGGGACAGCTTACAATGAGCAGTTCTTC
few | TRBJ2-5 | TRBD1 | TRBV27 | CASSPFRDSKETQYF | TGTGCCAGCTCCCCATTTCGGGACAGTAAAGAGACCCAGTACTTC
once | TRBJ2-5 | - | TRBV30 | CAWIVVGSKTQYF | TGTGCCTGGATAGTTGTCGGGAGTAAGACCCAGTACTTC
- | TRBJ2-1 | - | TRBV25-1 | CASSSDSLYNEQFF | TGTGCCAGCAGCTCGGACAGCCTATACAATGAGCAGTTCTTC
- | TRBJ2-7 | TRBD2 | TRBV11-3 | CASSPGGILAGRSYEQYF | TGTGCCAGCAGCCCAGGCGGGATCCTAGCGGGACGCTCCTACGAGCAGTACTTC
few | TRBJ2-2 | TRBD1 | TRBV19 | CASSLTGTGELFF | TGTGCCAGTAGTTTGACAGGGACCGGGGAGCTGTTTTTT
- | TRBJ1-1 | TRBD1 | TRBV19 | CASREQGAAEAFF | TGTGCCAGTAGGGAACAGGGGGCAGCTGAAGCTTTCTTT
- | TRBJ1-3 | TRBD1 | TRBV5-1 | CASSPGQVTGNTIYF | TGCGCCAGCAGCCCAGGACAGGTGACTGGAAACACCATATATTTT
- | TRBJ1-2 | - | TRBV5-6 | CASSLSGLVEGYGYTF | TGTGCCAGCAGCTTGAGCGGTTTGGTAGAGGGCTATGGCTACACCTTC
- | TRBJ1-2 | TRBD1 | TRBV27 | CASSPHRGDGYTF | TGTGCCAGCAGCCCACACAGGGGAGATGGCTACACCTTC
few | TRBJ2-5 | - | TRBV29-1 | CSVGGWQETQYF | TGCAGCGTGGGGGGTTGGCAAGAGACCCAGTACTTC
- | TRBJ2-1 | TRBD2 | TRBV11-1 | CASTLDHSGRSSYNEQFF | TGTGCCAGCACCTTAGACCATAGCGGGAGATCTTCCTACAATGAGCAGTTCTTC
- | TRBJ2-7 | TRBD2 | TRBV5-4 | CASSLVGGSYEQYF | TGTGCCAGCAGCTTGGTCGGGGGGAGCTACGAGCAGTACTTC
- | TRBJ1-2 | TRBD1 | TRBV5-1 | CASSSGQGESYTF | TGCGCCAGCAGTTCCGGACAGGGTGAGAGCTACACCTTC
- | TRBJ1-2 | TRBD1 | TRBV19 | CASSNIEDRGYGYTF | TGTGCCAGTAGTAATATAGAGGACAGGGGATATGGCTACACTTTC
- | TRBJ2-3 | - | TRBV5-1 | CASSLWEDAQYF | TGCGCCAGCAGCTTGTGGGAGGATGCGCAGTATTTT
- | TRBJ2-5 | TRBD2 | TRBV5-1 | CASNLRLAGGQETQYF | TGCGCCAGCAACCTAAGACTAGCGGGAGGACAAGAGACCCAGTACTTC
- | TRBJ2-5 | - | TRBV5-1 | CASSVSIVETQYF | TGCGCCAGCAGCGTCAGTATTGTCGAGACCCAGTACTTC
- | TRBJ1-1 | - | TRBV7-2 | CASSLGQNTEAFF | TGTGCCAGCAGCTTAGGTCAGAACACTGAAGCTTTCTTT
once | TRBJ1-2 | TRBD1 | TRBV28 | CASGAGRGDGYTF | TGTGCCAGTGGAGCGGGCAGGGGGGATGGCTACACCTTC
- | TRBJ1-1 | - | TRBV28 | CASSVRQMNTEAFF | TGTGCCAGCAGTGTTCGACAGATGAACACTGAAGCTTTCTTT
few | TRBJ2-7 | TRBD2 | TRBV6-1 | CASSEKRLAAYEQYF | TGTGCCAGCAGTGAAAAGAGACTAGCGGCCTACGAGCAGTACTTC
- | TRBJ1-2 | - | TRBV7-2 | CASSPYSGGDYGYTF | TGTGCCAGCAGCCCTTACAGCGGGGGAGACTATGGCTACACCTTC
- | TRBJ2-1 | - | TRBV18 | CASSVGGNEQFF | TGTGCCAGCTCGGTGGGAGGCAATGAGCAGTTCTTC
few | TRBJ1-2 | TRBD1 | TRBV7-6 | CASSSGQAYGYTF | TGTGCCAGCAGCTCCGGACAGGCCTATGGCTACACCTTC
- | TRBJ1-1 | TRBD1 | TRBV2 | CASPRGQGAGTEAFF | TGTGCCAGCCCCCGGGGACAGGGGGCGGGCACTGAAGCTTTCTTT
- | TRBJ2-2 | TRBD2 | TRBV5-1 | CASSTGTSGPGTGELFF | TGCGCCAGCAGCACCGGGACTAGCGGGCCCGGCACCGGGGAGCTGTTTTTT
few | TRBJ2-7 | - | TRBV30 | CAWSGHSEQYF | TGTGCCTGGAGTGGTCATTCCGAGCAGTACTTC
few | TRBJ2-1 | TRBD1 | TRBV11-2 | CASSPEGQGAHNEQFF | TGTGCCAGCAGCCCAGAGGGACAGGGGGCCCACAATGAGCAGTTCTTC
- | TRBJ2-1 | - | TRBV5-4 | CAAAQQSSYNEQFF | TGTGCCGCGGCGCAGCAGAGCTCCTACAATGAGCAGTTCTTC
few | TRBJ2-3 | - | TRBV7-2 | CASSSGSRADTQYF | TGTGCCAGCAGCTCCGGGAGTAGGGCCGATACGCAGTATTTT
once | TRBJ2-3 | TRBD2 | TRBV11-2 | CASSPGNGRALDTQYF | TGTGCCAGCAGCCCCGGGAACGGGAGGGCCTTAGATACGCAGTATTTT
- | TRBJ2-5 | TRBD1 | TRBV7-9 | CASSPGQGRETQYF | TGTGCCAGCAGCCCGGGACAGGGTCGGGAGACCCAGTACTTC
- | TRBJ2-1 | - | TRBV10-1 | CASSEGAGWEQFF | TGCGCCAGCAGTGAGGGGGCAGGATGGGAGCAGTTCTTC
- | TRBJ2-1 | - | TRBV2 | CASSEDWVAGSNEQFF | TGTGCCAGCAGTGAAGATTGGGTAGCAGGGTCCAATGAGCAGTTCTTC
few | TRBJ2-1 | - | TRBV10-3 | CAITGSGNEQFF | TGTGCCATCACGGGCAGCGGGAATGAGCAGTTCTTC
few | TRBJ2-1 | TRBD1 | TRBV29-1 | CSVEGRTGINEQFF | TGCAGCGTTGAAGGCCGGACAGGGATCAATGAGCAGTTCTTC
once | TRBJ2-5 | TRBD1 | TRBV11-2 | CASSSQTGYRETQYF | TGTGCCAGCAGCTCCCAGACAGGGTATCGGGAGACCCAGTACTTC